This T cell receptor beta chain was sequenced for a study of glioma-infiltrating T cells. About this clonotype itself: Given a much more abundant clone one base away, this may be a read error.

The germline V gene has CDR1 DFQATT and CDR2 SNEGSKA (reference sequence). The CDR3 length is 14 residues. The iRepertoire nested amplicon-rescue multiplex PCR amplified TCR alpha and beta CDR3s from RNA. TCRdb independently ran MiXCR on the multiplex PCR reads; one entry per CDR3 protein. The data contain around 350,000 distinct CDR3 sequences, 41% of them singletons. This clonotype was sampled from a human donor with low-grade glioma or glioblastoma, undergoing nonglioma brain surgery, or in good health (not recorded which). Sequencing was carried out using glioma tissue, nonneoplastic brain tissue, or PBMCs (not recorded which). The chain is built from TRBV20-1 and TRBJ2-3; D assignment may be TRBD1 or TRBD2 (5 bases each). CDR3 sequence: CIASSRESTDTQYF. For the CDR3, the DNA is TGCATTGCTAGCTCCAGGGAGAGCACAGATACGCAGTATTTT.